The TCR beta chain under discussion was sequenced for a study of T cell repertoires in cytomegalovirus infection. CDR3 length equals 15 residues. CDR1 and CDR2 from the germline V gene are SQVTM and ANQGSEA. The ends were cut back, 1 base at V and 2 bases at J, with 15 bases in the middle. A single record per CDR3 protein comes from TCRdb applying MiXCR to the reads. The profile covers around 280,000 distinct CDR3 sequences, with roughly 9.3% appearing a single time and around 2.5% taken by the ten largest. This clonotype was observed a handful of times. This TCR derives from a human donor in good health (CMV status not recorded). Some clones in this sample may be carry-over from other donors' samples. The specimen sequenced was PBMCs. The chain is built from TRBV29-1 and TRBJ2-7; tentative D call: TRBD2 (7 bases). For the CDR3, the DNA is TGCAGCGTTGAAGGGGAGGGGGGAATGACCTACGAGCAGTACTTC. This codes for CSVEGEGGMTYEQYF.